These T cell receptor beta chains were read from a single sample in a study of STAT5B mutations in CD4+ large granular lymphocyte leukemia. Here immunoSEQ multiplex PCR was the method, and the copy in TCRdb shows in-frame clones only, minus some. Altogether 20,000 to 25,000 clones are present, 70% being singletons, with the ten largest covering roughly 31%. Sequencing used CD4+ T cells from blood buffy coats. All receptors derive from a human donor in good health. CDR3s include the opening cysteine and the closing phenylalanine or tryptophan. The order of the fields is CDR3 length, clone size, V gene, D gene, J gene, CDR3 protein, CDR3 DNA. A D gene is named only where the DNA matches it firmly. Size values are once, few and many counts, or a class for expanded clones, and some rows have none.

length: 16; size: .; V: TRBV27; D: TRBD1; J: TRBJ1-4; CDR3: CASSLGRGRTNEKLFF; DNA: TGTGCCAGCAGTTTAGGCAGGGGGCGGACTAATGAAAAACTGTTTTTT
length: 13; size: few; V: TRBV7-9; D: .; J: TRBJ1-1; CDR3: CASSSQGGTEAFF; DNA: TGTGCCAGCAGCTCCCAGGGAGGTACTGAAGCTTTCTTT
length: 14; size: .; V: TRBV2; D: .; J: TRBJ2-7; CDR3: CASSVGTPMGEQYF; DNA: TGTGCCAGCAGTGTGGGGACGCCCATGGGTGAGCAGTACTTC
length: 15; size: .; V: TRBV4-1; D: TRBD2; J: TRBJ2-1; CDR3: CASSRPLAGVGEQFF; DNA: TGCGCCAGCAGCCGGCCATTGGCGGGAGTTGGGGAGCAGTTCTTC
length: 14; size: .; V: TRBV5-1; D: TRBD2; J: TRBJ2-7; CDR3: CASSPGGGSYEQYF; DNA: TGCGCCAGCAGCCCGGGGGGGGGCTCCTACGAGCAGTACTTC
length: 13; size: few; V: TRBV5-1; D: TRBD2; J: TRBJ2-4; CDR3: CASSLERGDIQYF; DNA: TGCGCCAGCAGCTTGGAACGGGGGGACATTCAGTACTTC
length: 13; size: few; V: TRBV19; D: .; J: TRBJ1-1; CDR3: CASSMADYTEAFF; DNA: TGTGCCAGTAGTATGGCGGATTACACTGAAGCTTTCTTT
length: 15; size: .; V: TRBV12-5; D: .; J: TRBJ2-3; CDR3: CASGWGAGSTDTQYF; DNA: TGTGCTAGTGGCTGGGGGGCGGGAAGCACAGATACGCAGTATTTT
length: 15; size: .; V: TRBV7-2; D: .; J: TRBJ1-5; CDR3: CASSSTTVRPQPQHF; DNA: TGTGCCAGCAGCTCTACGACCGTCCGGCCTCAGCCCCAGCATTTT
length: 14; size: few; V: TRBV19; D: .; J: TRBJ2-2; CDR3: CASRRQYPAGELFF; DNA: TGTGCCAGTAGACGACAGTATCCCGCCGGGGAGCTGTTTTTT
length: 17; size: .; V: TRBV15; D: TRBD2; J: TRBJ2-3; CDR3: CATSLQQTAGERDTQYF; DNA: TGTGCCACCAGCCTGCAACAGACAGCGGGGGAGCGGGATACGCAGTATTTT
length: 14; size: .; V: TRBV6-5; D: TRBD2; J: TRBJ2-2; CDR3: CASGSGRGTGELFF; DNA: TGTGCCAGCGGAAGCGGGCGGGGGACCGGGGAGCTGTTTTTT
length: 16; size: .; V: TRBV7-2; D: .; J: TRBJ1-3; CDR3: CASSKAAGDSGNTIYF; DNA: TGTGCCAGCAGCAAGGCGGCAGGGGACTCTGGAAACACCATATATTTT
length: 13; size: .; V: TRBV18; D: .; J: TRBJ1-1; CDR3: CASSPQGNTEAFF; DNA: TGTGCCAGCTCACCACAGGGTAACACTGAAGCTTTCTTT
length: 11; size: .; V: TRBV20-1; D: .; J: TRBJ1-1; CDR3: CSARVSREAFF; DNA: TGCAGTGCTAGAGTCTCGAGGGAAGCTTTCTTT
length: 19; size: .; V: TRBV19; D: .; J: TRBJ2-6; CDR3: CASTYTHRGGVAGANVLTF; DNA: TGTGCCAGTACCTATACCCACAGGGGCGGGGTTGCTGGGGCCAACGTCCTGACTTTC